This T cell receptor (beta chain) was observed in a study of monozygotic twins with inflammatory bowel disease. CDR3 length: 13 amino acids. UMIs bearing a 6-nucleotide sample barcode were added through template switching. TCRdb reprocessed the 5' RACE reads, keeping one entry per CDR3 protein, no DNA. This sample's clone table lists approximately 400,000 distinct CDR3 sequences. The clonotype originates from a human donor with ulcerative colitis or Crohn's disease, or a healthy co-twin of an affected twin (not recorded which). The chain uses TRBV12-3 or TRBV12-4 and TRBJ1-5. Input material: blood. The CDR3 loop reads CASSLAQGLRQHF.